This TCR beta chain was sequenced in a study of blood T cell repertoires in COVID-19. This table comes from immunoSEQ multiplex PCR, and its TCRdb copy is limited to in-frame clones, with some not included. The sample shows hundreds of thousands of clones, over 75% of them seen only once. After removal of 0 bases from V and 0 bases from J, the junction contained 4 bases not matched to a gene. Germline CDR1 reads SGHVS; CDR2 reads FQNEAQ. The CDR3 spans 16 residues. The chain employs TRBV7-8 and TRBJ1-2; 7 bases match TRBD1. The receptor was isolated from a man under 40 who had recovered from COVID-19. The sample comprised PBMCs or T cells enriched from blood (not recorded which). CDR3 loop: CASSLARDSTNYGYTF. CDR3 sequence (DNA): TGTGCCAGCAGCTTAGCGAGGGACAGTACTAACTATGGCTACACCTTC. The full variable domain, its missing parts supplied by reference TRBV7-8 and TRBJ1-2, is GAGVSQSPRYKVAKRGQDVALRCDPISGHVSLFWYQQALGQGPEFLTYFQNEAQLDKSGLPSDRFFAERPEGSVSTLKIQRTQQEDSAVYLCASSLARDSTNYGYTFGSGTRLTVV.